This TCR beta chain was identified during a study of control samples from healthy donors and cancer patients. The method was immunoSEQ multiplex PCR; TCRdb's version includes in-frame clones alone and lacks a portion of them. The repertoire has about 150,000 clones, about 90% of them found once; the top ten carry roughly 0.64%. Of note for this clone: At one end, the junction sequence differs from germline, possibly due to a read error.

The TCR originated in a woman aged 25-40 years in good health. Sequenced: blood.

The CDR3 sequence: CASSFGVGLSGTTSHSF. The CDR3 nucleotides read TGTGCCAGCAGTTTCGGGGTTGGGCTTAGCGGGACTACTTCCCACTCCTTC. The chain combines TRBV28 with TRBJ2-4; 8 nucleotides match TRBD2. This CDR3 is built from 17 residues. Germline CDR1 and CDR2: MDHEN and SYDVKM.